This entry features one T cell receptor (beta chain) sequence. Its antigen is not known. This entry is derived from a study of T cell responses to AZD1222 COVID-19 vaccine. Study-wide results and limits: Nearly half of spike-specific TCRs reportedly target variant regions that are unmutated in the B.1.351 and B.1.1.7 variants. Most donors were white British, females outnumbered males, and clonal diversity was possibly underestimated.

V lost 3 bases to trimming and J lost 2 bases, with 19 bases between them. The CDR3 loop spans 16 amino acids. Per germline, CDR1 DFQATT and CDR2 SNEGSKA (reference sequence). Profiling relied on immunoSEQ multiplex PCR, and the TCRdb table lists in-frame clones only, not all of them. The sample shows over 130,000 clones, over 75% of them seen only once. This material consisted of peripheral blood, taken on day 0 of AZD1222 vaccination. The chain employs TRBV20-1 and TRBJ1-2, with D perhaps matching TRBD1 (5 bases). This receptor was taken from an adult in good health. In DNA, the CDR3 is TGCAGTGCTAGTCCCCTGACGGGGGTGGGAAACTATGGCTACACCTTC. Protein: CSASPLTGVGNYGYTF.